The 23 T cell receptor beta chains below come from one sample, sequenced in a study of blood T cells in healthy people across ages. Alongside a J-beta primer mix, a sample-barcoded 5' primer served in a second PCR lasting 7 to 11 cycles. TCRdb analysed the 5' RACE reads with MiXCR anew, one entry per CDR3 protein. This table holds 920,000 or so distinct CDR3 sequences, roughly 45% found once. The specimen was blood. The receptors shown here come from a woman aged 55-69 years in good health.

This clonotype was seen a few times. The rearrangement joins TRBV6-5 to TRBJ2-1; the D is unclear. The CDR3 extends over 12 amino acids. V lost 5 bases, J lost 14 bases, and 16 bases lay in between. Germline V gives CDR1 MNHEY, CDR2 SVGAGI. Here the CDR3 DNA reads TGTGCCAGCAGTACCCGCTCGACTTCGGAGTTCTTC. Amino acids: CASSTRSTSEFF.

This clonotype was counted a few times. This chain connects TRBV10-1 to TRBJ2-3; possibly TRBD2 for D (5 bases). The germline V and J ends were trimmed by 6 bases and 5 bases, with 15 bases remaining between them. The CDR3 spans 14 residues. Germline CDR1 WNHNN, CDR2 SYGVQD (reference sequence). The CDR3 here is CASSIGLRGDTQYF. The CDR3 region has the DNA TGCGCCAGCAGCATAGGACTGCGCGGAGATACGCAGTATTTT.

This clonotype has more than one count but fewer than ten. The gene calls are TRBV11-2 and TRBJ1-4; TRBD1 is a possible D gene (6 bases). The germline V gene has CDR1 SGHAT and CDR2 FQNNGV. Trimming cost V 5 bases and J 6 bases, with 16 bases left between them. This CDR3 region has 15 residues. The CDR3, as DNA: TGTGCCAGCAGCGACCGGGGGGCAGGGGATGAAAAACTGTTTTTT. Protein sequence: CASSDRGAGDEKLFF.

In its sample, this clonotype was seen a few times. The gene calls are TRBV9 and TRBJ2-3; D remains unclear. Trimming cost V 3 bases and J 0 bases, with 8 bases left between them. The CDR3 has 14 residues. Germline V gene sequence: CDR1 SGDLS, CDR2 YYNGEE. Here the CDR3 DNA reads TGTGCCAGCAGCGACTTCCCTAGCACAGATACGCAGTATTTT. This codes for CASSDFPSTDTQYF.

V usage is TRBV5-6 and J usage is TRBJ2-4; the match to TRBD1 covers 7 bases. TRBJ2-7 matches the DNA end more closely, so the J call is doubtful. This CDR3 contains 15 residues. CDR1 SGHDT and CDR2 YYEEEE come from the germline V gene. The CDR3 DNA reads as TGTGCCAGCAGCCCTGGGACAGCCATCTCCTACGAGCAGTACTTC. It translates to CASSPGTAISYEQYF.

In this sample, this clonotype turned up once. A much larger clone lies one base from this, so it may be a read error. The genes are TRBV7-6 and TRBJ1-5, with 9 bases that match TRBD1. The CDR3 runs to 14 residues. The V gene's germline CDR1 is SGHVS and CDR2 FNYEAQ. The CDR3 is CVSSLETGGQPQHF. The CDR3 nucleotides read TGTGTCAGCAGCTTAGAGACAGGGGGTCAGCCCCAGCATTTT.

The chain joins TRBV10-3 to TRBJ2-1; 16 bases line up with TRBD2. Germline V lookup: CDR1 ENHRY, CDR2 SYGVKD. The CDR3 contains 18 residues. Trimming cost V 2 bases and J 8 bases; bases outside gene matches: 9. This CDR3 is CAISETPGLAGGIYEQFF. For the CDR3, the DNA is TGTGCCATCAGTGAGACTCCGGGACTAGCGGGAGGGATCTATGAGCAGTTCTTC.

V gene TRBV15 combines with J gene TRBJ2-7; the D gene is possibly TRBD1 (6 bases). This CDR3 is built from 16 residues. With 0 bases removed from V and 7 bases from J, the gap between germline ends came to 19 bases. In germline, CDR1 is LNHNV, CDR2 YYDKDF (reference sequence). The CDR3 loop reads CATSRDLQGTSEEQYF. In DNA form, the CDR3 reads TGTGCCACCAGCAGAGATTTACAGGGAACTTCGGAAGAGCAGTACTTC. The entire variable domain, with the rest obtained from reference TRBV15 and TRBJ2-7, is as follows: DAMVIQNPRYQVTQFGKPVTLSCSQTLNHNVMYWYQQKSSQAPKLLFHYYDKDFNNEADTPDNFQSRRPNTSFCFLDIRSPGLGDTAMYLCATSRDLQGTSEEQYFGPGTRLTVT.

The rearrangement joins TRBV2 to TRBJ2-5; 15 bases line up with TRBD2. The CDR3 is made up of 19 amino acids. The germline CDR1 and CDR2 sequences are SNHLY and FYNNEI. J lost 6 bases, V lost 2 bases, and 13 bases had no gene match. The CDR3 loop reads CASSESLGTSGRKGKTQYF. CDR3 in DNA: TGTGCCAGCAGTGAAAGCCTTGGGACTAGCGGGAGGAAGGGGAAGACCCAGTACTTC.

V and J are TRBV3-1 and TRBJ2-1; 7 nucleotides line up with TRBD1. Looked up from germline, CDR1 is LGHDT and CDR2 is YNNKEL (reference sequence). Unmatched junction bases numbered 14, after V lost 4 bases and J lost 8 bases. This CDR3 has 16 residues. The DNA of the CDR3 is TGTGCCAGCAGCCTCCCTACAGGGGATTCGTCCGATGAGCAGTTCTTC. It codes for CASSLPTGDSSDEQFF.

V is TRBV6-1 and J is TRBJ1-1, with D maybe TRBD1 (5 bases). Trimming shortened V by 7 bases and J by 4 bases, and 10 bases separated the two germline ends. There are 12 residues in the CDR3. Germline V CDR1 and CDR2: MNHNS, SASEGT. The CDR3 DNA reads TGTGCCAGCATGGGGGAGTTCACTGAAGCTTTCTTT. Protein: CASMGEFTEAFF.

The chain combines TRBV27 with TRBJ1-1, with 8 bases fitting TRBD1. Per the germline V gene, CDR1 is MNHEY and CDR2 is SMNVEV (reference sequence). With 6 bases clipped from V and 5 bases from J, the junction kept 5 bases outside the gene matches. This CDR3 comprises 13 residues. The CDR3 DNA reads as TGTGCCAGCAGGGACAGGGTTTGGACTGAAGCTTTCTTT. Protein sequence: CASRDRVWTEAFF.

The CDR3 protein is CASSFGRDDNEQFF. In DNA form, the CDR3 reads TGTGCCAGCAGCTTTGGCAGGGATGACAATGAGCAGTTCTTC. The V and J genes are TRBV11-3 and TRBJ2-1; D possibly corresponds to TRBD1 (5 bases). Between the trimmed V and J ends, which lost 3 bases and 5 bases, there was a span of 11 bases. This CDR3 has 14 amino acids. Germline-derived CDR1 and CDR2 are SGHNT and YENEEA.

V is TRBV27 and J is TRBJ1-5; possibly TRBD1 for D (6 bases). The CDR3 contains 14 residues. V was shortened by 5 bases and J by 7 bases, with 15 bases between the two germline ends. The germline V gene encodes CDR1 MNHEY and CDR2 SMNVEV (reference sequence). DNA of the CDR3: TGTGCCAGCAGTAATGACAGGTTTTTACAGCCCCAGCATTTT. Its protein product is CASSNDRFLQPQHF.

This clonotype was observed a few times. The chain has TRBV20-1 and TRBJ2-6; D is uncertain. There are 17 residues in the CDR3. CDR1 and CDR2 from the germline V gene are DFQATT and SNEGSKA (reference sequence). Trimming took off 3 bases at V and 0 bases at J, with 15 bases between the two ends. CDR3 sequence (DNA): TGCAGTGCTAGTCACCCGATGGCGAGCTCTGGGGCCAACGTCCTGACTTTC. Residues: CSASHPMASSGANVLTF.

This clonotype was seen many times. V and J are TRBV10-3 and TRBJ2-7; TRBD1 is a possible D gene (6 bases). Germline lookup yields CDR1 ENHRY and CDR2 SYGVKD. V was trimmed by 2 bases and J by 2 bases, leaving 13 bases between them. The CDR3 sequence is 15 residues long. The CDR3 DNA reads TGTGCCATCAGTGAGGGGACCTCAGGGGCCTACGAGCAGTACTTC. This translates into CAISEGTSGAYEQYF.

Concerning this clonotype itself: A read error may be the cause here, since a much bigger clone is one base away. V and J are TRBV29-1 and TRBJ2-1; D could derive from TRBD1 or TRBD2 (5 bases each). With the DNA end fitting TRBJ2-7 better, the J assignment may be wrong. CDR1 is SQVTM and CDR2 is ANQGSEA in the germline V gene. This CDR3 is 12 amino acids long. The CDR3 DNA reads TGCAGCGTCACCGAGGGGTACAATGAGCAGTACTTC. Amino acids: CSVTEGYNEQYF.

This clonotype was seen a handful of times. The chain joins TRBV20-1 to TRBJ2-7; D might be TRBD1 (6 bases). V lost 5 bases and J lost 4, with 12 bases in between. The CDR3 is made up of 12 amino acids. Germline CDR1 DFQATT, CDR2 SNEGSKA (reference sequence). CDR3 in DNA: TGCAGTGCTGCGGAAAGGGGGTACGAGCAGTACTTC. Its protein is CSAAERGYEQYF.

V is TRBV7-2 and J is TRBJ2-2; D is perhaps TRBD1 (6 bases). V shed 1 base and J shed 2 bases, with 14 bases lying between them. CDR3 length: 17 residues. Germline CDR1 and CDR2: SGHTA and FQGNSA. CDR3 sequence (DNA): TGTGCCAGCAGCTTAGATCGTCTCAGGGGAAACACCGGGGAGCTGTTTTTT. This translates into CASSLDRLRGNTGELFF.

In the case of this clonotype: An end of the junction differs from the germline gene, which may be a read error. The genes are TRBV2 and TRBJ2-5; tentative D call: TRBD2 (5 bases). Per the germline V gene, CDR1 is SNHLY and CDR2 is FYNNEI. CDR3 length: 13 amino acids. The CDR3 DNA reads TGTGCCAGCAGGGAAGGACTGGAAGAGACCCAGTACTTC. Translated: CASREGLEETQYF. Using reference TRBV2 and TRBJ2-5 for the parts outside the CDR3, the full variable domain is EPEVTQTPSHQVTQMGQEVILRCVPISNHLYFYWYRQILGQKVEFLVSFYNNEISEKSEIFDDQFSVERPDGSNFTLKIRSTKLEDSAMYFCASREGLEETQYFGPGTRLLVL.

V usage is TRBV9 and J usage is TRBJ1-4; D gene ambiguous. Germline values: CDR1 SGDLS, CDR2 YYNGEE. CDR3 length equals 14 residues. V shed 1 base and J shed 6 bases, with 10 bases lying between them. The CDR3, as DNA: TGTGCCAGCAGCGTATCTATTCGAGATGAAAAACTGTTTTTT. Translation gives CASSVSIRDEKLFF.

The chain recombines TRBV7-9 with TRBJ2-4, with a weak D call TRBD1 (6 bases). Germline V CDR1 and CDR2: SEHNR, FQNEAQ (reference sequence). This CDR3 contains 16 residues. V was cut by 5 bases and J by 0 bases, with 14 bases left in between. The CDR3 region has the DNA TGTGCCAGCAGCCCCAGGGGCGCGGTAGCCAAAAACATTCAGTACTTC. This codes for CASSPRGAVAKNIQYF.

The CDR3 here is CASRLASVDEQFF. Written as DNA, the CDR3 is TGTGCCAGCAGGCTAGCGTCAGTCGATGAGCAGTTCTTC. This sequence joins TRBV7-2 and TRBJ2-1, with a tentative D call TRBD2 (6 bases). The CDR3 runs 13 residues. Germline loops: CDR1 SGHTA, CDR2 FQGNSA. Trimming shortened V by 6 bases and J by 8 bases, and 14 bases separated the two germline ends.